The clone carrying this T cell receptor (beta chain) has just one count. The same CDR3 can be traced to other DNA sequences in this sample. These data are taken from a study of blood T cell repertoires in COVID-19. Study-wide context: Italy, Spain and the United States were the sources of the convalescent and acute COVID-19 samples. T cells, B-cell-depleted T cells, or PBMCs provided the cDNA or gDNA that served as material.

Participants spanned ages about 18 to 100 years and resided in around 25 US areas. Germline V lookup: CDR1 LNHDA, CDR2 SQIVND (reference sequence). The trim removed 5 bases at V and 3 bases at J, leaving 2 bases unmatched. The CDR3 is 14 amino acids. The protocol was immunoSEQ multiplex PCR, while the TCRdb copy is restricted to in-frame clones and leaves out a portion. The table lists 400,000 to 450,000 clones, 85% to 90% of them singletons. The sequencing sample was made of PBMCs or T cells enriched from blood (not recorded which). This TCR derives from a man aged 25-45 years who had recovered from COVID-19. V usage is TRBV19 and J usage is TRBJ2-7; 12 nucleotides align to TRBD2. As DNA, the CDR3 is TGTGCCAGTAGTCCGGGACTAGCGGGCTACGAGCAGTACTTC. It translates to CASSPGLAGYEQYF. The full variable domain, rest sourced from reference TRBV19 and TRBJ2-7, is DGGITQSPKYLFRKEGQNVTLSCEQNLNHDAMYWYRQDPGQGLRLIYYSQIVNDFQKGDIAEGYSVSREKKESFPLTVTSAQKNPTAFYLCASSPGLAGYEQYFGPGTRLTVT.